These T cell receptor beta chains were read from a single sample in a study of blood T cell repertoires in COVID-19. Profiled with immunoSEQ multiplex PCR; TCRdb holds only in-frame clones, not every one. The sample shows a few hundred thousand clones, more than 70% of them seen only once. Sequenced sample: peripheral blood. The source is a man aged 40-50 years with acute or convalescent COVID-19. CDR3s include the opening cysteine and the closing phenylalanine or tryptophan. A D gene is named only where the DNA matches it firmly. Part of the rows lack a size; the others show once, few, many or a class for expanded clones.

CDR3nt: TGTGCCAGCAGTGGAGGACAGGGAGGGGAAAAACTGTTTTTT; CDR3aa: CASSGGQGGEKLFF; d_gene: TRBD1; abundance: NA; v_gene: TRBV9; j_gene: TRBJ1-4
CDR3nt: TGCGCCAGCAGCCAAGTGACTGGTGAAAAACTGTTTTTT; CDR3aa: CASSQVTGEKLFF; d_gene: NA; abundance: NA; v_gene: TRBV4-1; j_gene: TRBJ1-4
CDR3nt: TGTGCCAGCAGCGTAGCCCCCGGGCGGGACTCTTACGAGCAGTACTTC; CDR3aa: CASSVAPGRDSYEQYF; d_gene: NA; abundance: NA; v_gene: TRBV9; j_gene: TRBJ2-7
CDR3nt: TGTGCTAGTGGCCGAAACAGCTACGAGCAGTACTTC; CDR3aa: CASGRNSYEQYF; d_gene: NA; abundance: once; v_gene: TRBV12-5; j_gene: TRBJ2-7
CDR3nt: TGCAGCGTCCGCACTAGCGGCGGCACCGGGGAGCTGTTTTTT; CDR3aa: CSVRTSGGTGELFF; d_gene: TRBD2; abundance: NA; v_gene: TRBV29-1; j_gene: TRBJ2-2
CDR3nt: TGTGCCAGCACCAACAGGGGGTCTGGAAACACCATATATTTT; CDR3aa: CASTNRGSGNTIYF; d_gene: TRBD1; abundance: few; v_gene: TRBV9; j_gene: TRBJ1-3
CDR3nt: TGTGCCAGCAACCATCCCGGGACAGAGGGAAACTACGAGCAGTACTTC; CDR3aa: CASNHPGTEGNYEQYF; d_gene: TRBD1; abundance: NA; v_gene: TRBV27; j_gene: TRBJ2-7
CDR3nt: TGTGCCAGCAGTAGGGCGGGGAACACTGAAGCTTTCTTT; CDR3aa: CASSRAGNTEAFF; d_gene: NA; abundance: NA; v_gene: TRBV6-4; j_gene: TRBJ1-1
CDR3nt: TGTGCCACACGTAGCGGGAGTTCCTACGAGCAGTACTTC; CDR3aa: CATRSGSSYEQYF; d_gene: TRBD2; abundance: NA; v_gene: TRBV9; j_gene: TRBJ2-7
CDR3nt: TGCGCCAGCAGCTCGACAGGGGACAAGAATCGAGACACCATATATTTT; CDR3aa: CASSSTGDKNRDTIYF; d_gene: TRBD1; abundance: NA; v_gene: TRBV5-1; j_gene: TRBJ1-3
CDR3nt: TGTGCCAGCAGCCCAGGCGATTCAGGGATACAGCCCCAGCATTTT; CDR3aa: CASSPGDSGIQPQHF; d_gene: NA; abundance: NA; v_gene: TRBV7-9; j_gene: TRBJ1-5
CDR3nt: TGTGCCAGCAGCTTAGGCCGACGGAGGGACTATGGCTACACCTTC; CDR3aa: CASSLGRRRDYGYTF; d_gene: NA; abundance: few; v_gene: TRBV7-8; j_gene: TRBJ1-2